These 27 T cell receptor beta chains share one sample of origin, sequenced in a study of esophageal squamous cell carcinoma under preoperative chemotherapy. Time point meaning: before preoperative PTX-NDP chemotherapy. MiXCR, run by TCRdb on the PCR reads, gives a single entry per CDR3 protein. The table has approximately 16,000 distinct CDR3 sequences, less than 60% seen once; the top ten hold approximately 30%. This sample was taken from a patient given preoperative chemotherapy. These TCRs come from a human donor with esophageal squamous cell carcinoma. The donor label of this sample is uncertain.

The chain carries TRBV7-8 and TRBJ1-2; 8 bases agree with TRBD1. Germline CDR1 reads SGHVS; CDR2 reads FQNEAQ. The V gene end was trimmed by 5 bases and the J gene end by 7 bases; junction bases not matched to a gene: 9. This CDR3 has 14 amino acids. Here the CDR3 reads CASSLQDRGGGYTF. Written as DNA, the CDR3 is TGTGCCAGCAGCCTACAAGACAGGGGCGGTGGCTACACCTTC.

The CDR3: CASSLEQGGTQYF. CDR3 nucleotide sequence: TGTGCCAGCAGCTTAGAGCAGGGAGGGACCCAGTACTTC. This sequence joins TRBV11-1 and TRBJ2-5, with D perhaps TRBD2 (6 bases). Trimming shortened V by 1 base and J by 7 bases, and 10 bases separated the two germline ends. Per germline, CDR1 SGHAT and CDR2 FQDESV (reference sequence). The CDR3 is 13 residues long. Together with reference TRBV11-1 and TRBJ2-5, the CDR3 gives the full variable domain: EAEVAQSPRYKITEKSQAVAFWCDPISGHATLYWYRQILGQGPELLVQFQDESVVDDSQLPKDRFSAERLKGVDSTLKIQPAELGDSAMYLCASSLEQGGTQYFGPGTRLLVL.

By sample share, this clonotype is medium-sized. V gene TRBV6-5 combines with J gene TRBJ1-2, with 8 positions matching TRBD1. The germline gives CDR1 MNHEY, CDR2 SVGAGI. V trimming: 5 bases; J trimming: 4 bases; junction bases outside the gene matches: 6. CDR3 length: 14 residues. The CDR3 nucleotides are TGTGCCAGCAGTACACAGGGGGGGATCTATGGCTACACCTTC. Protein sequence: CASSTQGGIYGYTF.

The CDR3 nucleotides read TGTGCCAGCAGCTTGGCTAGCGGTTTTGGTACGCAGTATTTT. Its translation: CASSLASGFGTQYF. The chain couples TRBV7-2 to TRBJ2-3, with 7 bases aligning to TRBD2. The CDR3 sequence is 14 residues long. V was pared by 3 bases and J by 8 bases, with 8 bases of the junction left unmatched. Germline V gene data show CDR1 as SGHTA and CDR2 as FQGNSA.

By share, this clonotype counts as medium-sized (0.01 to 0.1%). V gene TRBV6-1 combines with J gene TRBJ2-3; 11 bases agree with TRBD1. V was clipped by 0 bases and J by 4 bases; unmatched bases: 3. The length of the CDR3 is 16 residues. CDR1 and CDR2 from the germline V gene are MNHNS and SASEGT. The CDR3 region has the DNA TGTGCCAGCAGTGAAGCGCCGGGACAGGGGGCAGATACGCAGTATTTT. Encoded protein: CASSEAPGQGADTQYF.

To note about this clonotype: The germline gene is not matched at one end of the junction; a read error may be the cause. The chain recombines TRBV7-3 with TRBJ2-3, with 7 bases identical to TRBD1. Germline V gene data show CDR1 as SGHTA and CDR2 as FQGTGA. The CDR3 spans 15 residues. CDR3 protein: CASSIRIGGTDTQYF. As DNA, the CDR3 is TGTGCCAGCAGCATCCGGATAGGGGGCACAGACACGCAGTACTTT.

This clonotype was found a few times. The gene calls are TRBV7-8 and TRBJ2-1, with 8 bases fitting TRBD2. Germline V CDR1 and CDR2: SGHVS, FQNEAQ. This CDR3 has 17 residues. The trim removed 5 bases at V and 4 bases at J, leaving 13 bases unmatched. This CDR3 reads CASSPSRGLAGYNEQFF. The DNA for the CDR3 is TGTGCCAGCAGCCCCTCCCGTGGGCTAGCGGGTTACAATGAGCAGTTCTTC.

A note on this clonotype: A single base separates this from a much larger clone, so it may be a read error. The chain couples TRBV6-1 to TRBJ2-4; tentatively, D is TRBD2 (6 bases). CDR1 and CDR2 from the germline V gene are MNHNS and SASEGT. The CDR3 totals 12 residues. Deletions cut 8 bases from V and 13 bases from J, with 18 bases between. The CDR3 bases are TGTGCCAGCGTCGGGAGAGGGAATGAGCAGTACTTC. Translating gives CASVGRGNEQYF.

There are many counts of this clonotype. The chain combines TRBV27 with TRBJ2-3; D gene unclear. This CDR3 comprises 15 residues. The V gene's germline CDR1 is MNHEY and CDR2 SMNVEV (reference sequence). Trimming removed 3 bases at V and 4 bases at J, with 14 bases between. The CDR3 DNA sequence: TGTGCCAGCAGTTTTGTTCGGCTAAGTGCAGATACGCAGTATTTT. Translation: CASSFVRLSADTQYF.

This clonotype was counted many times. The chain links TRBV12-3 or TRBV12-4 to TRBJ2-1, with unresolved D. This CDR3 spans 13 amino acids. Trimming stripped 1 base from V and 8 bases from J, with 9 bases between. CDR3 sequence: CASSLGYPDEQFF. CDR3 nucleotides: TGTGCCAGCAGTTTAGGGTATCCCGATGAGCAGTTCTTC.

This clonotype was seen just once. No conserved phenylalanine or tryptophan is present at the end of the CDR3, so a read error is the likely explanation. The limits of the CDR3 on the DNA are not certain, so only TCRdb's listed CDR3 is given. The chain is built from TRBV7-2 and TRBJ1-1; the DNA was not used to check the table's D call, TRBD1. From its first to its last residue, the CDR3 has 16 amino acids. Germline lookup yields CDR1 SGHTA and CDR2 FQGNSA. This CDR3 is CASSLGDGTMSSSSGQ.

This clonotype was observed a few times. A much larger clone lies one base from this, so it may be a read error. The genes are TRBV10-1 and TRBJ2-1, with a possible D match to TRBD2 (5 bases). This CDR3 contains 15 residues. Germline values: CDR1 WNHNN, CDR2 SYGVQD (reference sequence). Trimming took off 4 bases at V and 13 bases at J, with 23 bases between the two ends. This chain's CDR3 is CASSGVRASQETQFF. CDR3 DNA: TGCGCCAGCAGTGGGGTGAGGGCTAGCCAAGAGACCCAGTTCTTC.

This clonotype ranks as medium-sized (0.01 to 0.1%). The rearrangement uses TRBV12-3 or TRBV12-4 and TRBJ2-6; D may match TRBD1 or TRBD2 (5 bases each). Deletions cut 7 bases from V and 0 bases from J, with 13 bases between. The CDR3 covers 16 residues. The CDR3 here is CASNVPGTSGANVLTF. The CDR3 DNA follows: TGTGCCAGCAATGTTCCGGGGACCTCTGGGGCCAACGTCCTGACTTTC.

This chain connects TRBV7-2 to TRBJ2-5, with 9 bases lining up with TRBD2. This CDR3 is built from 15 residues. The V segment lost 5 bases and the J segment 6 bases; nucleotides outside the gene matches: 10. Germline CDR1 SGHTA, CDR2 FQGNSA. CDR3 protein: CASSQEGLAKKTQYF. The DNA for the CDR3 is TGTGCCAGCAGCCAGGAGGGACTAGCCAAAAAGACCCAGTACTTC.

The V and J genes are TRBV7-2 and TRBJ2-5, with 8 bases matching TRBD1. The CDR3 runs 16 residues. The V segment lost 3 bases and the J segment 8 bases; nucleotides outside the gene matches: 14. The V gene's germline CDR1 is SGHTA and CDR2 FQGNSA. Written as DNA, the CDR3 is TGTGCCAGCAGCTTGGGGCGGGGACAGGACCAAAACACCCAGTACTTC. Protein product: CASSLGRGQDQNTQYF.

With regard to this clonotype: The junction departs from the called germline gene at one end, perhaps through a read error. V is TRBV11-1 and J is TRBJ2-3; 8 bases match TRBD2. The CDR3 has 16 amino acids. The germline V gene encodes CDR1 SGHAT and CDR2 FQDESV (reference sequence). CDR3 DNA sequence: TGTGCCAGCAGCTACACGGGGGGGCGAGCCACAGACACGCAGTACTTT. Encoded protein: CASSYTGGRATDTQYF.

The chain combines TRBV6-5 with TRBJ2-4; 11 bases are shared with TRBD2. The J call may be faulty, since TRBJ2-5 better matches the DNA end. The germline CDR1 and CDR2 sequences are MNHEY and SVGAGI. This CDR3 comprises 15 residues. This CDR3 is CASRLAGGPGETQYF. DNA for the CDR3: TGTGCCAGCAGATTAGCGGGAGGGCCCGGGGAGACCCAGTACTTC.

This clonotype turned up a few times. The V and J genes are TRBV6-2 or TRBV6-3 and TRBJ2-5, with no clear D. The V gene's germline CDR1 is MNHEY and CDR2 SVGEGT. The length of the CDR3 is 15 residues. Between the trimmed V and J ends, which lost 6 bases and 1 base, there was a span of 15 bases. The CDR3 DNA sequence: TGTGCCAGCAGGAACAGCATGAACTTCCAAGAGACCCAGTACTTC. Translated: CASRNSMNFQETQYF.

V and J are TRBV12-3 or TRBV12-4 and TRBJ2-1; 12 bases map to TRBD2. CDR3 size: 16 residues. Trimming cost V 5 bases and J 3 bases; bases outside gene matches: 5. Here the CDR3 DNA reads TGTGCCAGCAGTAGACTAGCGGGAGCCCGCTACAATGAGCAGTTCTTC. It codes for CASSRLAGARYNEQFF.

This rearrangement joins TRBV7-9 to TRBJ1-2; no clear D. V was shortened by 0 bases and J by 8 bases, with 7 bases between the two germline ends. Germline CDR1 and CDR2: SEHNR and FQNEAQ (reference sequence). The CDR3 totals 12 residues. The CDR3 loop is CASSLAEEGYTF. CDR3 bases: TGTGCCAGCAGCTTAGCCGAGGAGGGCTACACCTTC.

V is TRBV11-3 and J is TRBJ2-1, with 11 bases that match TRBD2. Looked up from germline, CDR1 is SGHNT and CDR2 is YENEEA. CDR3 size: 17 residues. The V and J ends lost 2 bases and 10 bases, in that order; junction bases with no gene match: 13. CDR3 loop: CASSLSGLAGGAYEQFF. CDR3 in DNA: TGTGCCAGCAGCTTAAGCGGGCTAGCGGGAGGCGCCTACGAGCAGTTCTTC.

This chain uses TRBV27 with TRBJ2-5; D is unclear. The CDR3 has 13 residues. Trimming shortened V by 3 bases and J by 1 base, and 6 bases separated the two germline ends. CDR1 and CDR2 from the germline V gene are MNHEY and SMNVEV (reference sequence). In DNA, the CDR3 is TGTGCCAGCAGTTTGAAGCCCCAAGAGACCCAGTACTTC. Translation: CASSLKPQETQYF.

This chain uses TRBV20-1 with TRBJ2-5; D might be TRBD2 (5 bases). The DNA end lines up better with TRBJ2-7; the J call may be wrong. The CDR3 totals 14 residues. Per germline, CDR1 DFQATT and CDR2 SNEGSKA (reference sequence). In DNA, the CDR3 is TGCAGTGCTCCAGGACTGCTAGGATCCTACGAGCAGTACTTC. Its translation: CSAPGLLGSYEQYF.

CDR3 DNA sequence: TGTGCCAGCAGTGAAGGCAGGGACTACAATGAGCAGTTCTTC. Translated, it gives CASSEGRDYNEQFF. The chain joins TRBV6-1 to TRBJ2-1; TRBD1 is a possible D gene (5 bases). The CDR3 sequence is 14 residues long. V lost 1 base and J 3 bases, leaving 7 bases between the germline ends. Germline values: CDR1 MNHNS, CDR2 SASEGT.

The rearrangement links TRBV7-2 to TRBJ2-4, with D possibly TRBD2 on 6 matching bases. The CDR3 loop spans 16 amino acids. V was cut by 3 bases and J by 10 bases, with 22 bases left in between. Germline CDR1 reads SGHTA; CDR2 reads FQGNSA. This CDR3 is CASSLGAGRIKEIQYF. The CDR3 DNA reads TGTGCCAGCAGCTTGGGCGCGGGACGTATTAAAGAGATTCAGTACTTC.

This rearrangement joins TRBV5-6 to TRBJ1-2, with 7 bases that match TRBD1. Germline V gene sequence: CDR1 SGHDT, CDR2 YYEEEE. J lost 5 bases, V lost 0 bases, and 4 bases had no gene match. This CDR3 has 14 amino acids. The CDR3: CASSLAGTEYGYTF. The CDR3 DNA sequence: TGTGCCAGCAGCTTGGCCGGGACAGAGTATGGCTACACCTTC.

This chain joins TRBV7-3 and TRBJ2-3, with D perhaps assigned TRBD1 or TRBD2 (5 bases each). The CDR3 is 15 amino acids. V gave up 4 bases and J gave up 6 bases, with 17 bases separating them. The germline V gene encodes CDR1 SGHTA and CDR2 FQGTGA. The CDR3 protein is CASSWGNGAGDTQYF. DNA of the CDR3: TGTGCCAGCAGCTGGGGAAACGGGGCTGGCGATACGCAGTATTTT.